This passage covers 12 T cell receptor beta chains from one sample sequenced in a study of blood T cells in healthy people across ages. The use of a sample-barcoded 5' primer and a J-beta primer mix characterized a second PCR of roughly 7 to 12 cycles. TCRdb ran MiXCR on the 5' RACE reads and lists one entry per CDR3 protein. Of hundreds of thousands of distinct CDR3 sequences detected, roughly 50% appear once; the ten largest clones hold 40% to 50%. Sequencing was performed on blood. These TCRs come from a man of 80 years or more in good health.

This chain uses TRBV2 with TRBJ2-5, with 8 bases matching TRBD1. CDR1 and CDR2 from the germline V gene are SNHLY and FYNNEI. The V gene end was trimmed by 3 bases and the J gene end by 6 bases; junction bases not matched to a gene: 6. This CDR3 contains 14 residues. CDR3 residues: CASSDGQGKQTQYF. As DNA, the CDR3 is TGTGCCAGCAGTGATGGACAGGGCAAGCAGACCCAGTACTTC. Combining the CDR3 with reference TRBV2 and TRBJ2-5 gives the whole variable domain EPEVTQTPSHQVTQMGQEVILRCVPISNHLYFYWYRQILGQKVEFLVSFYNNEISEKSEIFDDQFSVERPDGSNFTLKIRSTKLEDSAMYFCASSDGQGKQTQYFGPGTRLLVL.

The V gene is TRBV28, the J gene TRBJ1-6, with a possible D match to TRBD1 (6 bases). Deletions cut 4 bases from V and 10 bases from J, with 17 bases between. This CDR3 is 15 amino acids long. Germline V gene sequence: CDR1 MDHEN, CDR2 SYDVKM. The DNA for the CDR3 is TGTGCCAGCAGTTCCCTAGGGGGGGATCCCTCACCCCTCCACTTT. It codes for CASSSLGGDPSPLHF.

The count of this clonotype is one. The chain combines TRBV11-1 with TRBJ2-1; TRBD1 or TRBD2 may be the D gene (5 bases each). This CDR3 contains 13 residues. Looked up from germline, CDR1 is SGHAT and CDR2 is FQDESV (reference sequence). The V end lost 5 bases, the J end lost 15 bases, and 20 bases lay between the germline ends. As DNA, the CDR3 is TGTGCCAGCAGCGGTCCGGGACGGCCGTCGCGGTTCTTC. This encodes CASSGPGRPSRFF.

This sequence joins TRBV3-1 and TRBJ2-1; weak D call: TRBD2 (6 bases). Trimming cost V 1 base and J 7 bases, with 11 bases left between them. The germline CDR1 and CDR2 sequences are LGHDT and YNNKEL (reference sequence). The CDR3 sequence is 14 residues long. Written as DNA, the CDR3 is TGTGCCAGCAGCCAAGGGACGGAGGGGAATGAGCAGTTCTTC. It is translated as CASSQGTEGNEQFF.

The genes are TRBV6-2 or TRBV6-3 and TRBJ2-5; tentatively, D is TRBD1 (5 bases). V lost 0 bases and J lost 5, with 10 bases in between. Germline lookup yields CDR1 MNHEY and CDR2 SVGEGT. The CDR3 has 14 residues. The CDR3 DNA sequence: TGTGCCAGCAGTTACTCGGGCAGGGTGGAGACCCAGTACTTC. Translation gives CASSYSGRVETQYF.

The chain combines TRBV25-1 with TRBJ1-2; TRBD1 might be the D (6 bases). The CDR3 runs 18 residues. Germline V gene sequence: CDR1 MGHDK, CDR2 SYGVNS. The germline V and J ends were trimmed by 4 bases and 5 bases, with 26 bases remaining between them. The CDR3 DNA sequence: TGTGCCAGCAGTGGCAATTGGGAAAGAGGACAGACAGTTTATGGCTACACCTTC. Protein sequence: CASSGNWERGQTVYGYTF.

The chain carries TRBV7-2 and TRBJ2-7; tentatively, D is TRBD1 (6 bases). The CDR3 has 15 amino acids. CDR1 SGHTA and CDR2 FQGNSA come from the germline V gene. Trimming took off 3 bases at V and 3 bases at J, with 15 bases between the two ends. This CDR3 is CASSFGTGIRYEQYF. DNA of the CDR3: TGTGCCAGCAGCTTTGGCACAGGGATACGCTACGAGCAGTACTTC.

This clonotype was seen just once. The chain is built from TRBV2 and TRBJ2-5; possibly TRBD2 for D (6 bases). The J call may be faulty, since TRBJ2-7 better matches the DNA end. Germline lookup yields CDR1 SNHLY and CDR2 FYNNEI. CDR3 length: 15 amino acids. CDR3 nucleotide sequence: TGTGCCAGCAGTAATGGTGGCGGAGGGGCCTACGAGCAGTACTTC. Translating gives CASSNGGGGAYEQYF.

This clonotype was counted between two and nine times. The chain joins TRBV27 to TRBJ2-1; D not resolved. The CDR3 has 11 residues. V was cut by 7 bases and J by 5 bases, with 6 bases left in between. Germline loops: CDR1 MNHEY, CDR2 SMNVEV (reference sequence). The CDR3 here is CASIYDNEQFF. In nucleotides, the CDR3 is TGTGCCAGCATTTACGACAATGAGCAGTTCTTC.

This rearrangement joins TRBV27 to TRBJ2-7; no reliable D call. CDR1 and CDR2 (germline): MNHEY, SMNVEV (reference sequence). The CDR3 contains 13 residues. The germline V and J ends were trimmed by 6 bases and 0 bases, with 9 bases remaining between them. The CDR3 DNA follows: TGTGCCAGCAGGGGCCACAGCTCCTACGAGCAGTACTTC. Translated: CASRGHSSYEQYF.

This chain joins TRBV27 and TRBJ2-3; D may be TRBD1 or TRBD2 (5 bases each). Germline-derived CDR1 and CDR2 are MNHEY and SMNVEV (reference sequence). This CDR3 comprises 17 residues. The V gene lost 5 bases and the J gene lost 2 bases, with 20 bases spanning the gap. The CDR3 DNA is TGTGCCAGCAGTATAGAGGGAAGGGGTGTTAACACAGATACGCAGTATTTT. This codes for CASSIEGRGVNTDTQYF.

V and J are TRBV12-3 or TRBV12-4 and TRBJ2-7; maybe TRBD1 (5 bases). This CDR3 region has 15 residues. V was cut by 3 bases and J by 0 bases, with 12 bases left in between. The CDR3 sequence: CASSLGLDPSYEQYF. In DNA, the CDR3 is TGTGCCAGCAGTTTGGGGCTAGACCCCTCCTACGAGCAGTACTTC.